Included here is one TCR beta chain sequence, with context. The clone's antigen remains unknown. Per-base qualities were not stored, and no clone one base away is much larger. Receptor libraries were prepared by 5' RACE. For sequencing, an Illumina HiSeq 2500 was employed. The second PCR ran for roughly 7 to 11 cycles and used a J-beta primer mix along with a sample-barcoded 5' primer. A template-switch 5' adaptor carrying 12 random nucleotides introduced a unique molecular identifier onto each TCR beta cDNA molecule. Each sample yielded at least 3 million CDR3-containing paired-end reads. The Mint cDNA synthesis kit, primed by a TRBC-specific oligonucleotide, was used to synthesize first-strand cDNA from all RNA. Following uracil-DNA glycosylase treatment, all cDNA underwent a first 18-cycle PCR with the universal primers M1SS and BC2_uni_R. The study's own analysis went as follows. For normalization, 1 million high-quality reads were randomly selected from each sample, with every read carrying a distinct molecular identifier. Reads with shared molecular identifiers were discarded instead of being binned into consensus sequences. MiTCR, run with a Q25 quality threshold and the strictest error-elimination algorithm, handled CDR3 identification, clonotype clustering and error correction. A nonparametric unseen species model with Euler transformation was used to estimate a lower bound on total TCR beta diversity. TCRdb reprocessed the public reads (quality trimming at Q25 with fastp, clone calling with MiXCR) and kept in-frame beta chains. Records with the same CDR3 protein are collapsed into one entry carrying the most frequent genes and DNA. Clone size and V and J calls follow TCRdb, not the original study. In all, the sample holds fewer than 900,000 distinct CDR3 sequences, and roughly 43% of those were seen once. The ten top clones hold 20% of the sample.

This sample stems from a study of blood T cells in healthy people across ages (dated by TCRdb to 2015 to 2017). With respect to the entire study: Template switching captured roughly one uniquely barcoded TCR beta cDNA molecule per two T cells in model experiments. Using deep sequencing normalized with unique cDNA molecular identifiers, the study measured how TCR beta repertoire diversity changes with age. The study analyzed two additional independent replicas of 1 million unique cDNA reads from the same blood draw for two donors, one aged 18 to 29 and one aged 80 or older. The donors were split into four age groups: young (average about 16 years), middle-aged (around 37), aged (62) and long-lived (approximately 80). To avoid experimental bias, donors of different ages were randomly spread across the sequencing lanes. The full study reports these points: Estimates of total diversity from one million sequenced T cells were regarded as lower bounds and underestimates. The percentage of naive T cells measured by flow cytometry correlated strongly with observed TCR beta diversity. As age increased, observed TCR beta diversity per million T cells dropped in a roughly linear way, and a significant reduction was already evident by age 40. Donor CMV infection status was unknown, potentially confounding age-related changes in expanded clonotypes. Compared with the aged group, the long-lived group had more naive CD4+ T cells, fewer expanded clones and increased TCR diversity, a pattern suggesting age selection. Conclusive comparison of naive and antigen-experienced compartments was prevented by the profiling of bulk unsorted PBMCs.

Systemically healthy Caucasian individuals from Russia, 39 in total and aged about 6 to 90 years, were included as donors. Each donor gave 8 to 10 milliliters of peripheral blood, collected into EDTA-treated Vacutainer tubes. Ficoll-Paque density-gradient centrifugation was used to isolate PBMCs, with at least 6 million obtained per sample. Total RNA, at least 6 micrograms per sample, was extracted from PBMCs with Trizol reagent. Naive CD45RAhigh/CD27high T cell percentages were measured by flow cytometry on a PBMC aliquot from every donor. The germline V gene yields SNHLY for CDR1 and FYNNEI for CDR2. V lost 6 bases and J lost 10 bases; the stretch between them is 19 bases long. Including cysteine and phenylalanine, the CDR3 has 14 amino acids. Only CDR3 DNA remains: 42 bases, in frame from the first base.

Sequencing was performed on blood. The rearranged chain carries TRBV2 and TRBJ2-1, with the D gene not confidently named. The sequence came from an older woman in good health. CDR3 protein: CASREQDRTGEQFF. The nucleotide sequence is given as TGTGCCAGCAGGGAGCAGGACCGCACTGGGGAGCAGTTCTTC.